These 30 T cell receptor beta chains originate from one sample sequenced in a study of T cell responses to AZD1222 COVID-19 vaccine. Data came from immunoSEQ multiplex PCR; TCRdb stores just in-frame clones and leaves some out. The sample includes about 180,000 clones, 70% to 90% of them seen just once. This specimen consisted of peripheral blood, obtained 28 days after the second AZD1222 dose. These receptors originate from an adult who received the AZD1222 COVID-19 vaccine.

The gene calls are TRBV7-2 and TRBJ2-7; no reliable D call. Germline CDR1 reads SGHTA; CDR2 reads FQGNSA. Between the trimmed V and J ends, which lost 0 bases and 0 bases, there was a span of 9 bases. The CDR3 consists of 15 residues. The CDR3 DNA follows: TGTGCCAGCAGCTTAGCAGCTCCTAGCTCCTACGAGCAGTACTTC. This codes for CASSLAAPSSYEQYF. Complete variable domain (other parts from reference TRBV7-2 and TRBJ2-7): GAGVSQSPSNKVTEKGKDVELRCDPISGHTALYWYRQSLGQGLEFLIYFQGNSAPDKSGLPSDRFSAERTGGSVSTLTIQRTQQEDSAVYLCASSLAAPSSYEQYFGPGTRLTVT.

About this clone itself: Other nucleotide sequences from this sample produce the same CDR3. This chain links TRBV5-1 with TRBJ1-2; D possibly corresponds to TRBD1 (6 bases). With 2 bases removed from V and 3 bases from J, the gap between germline ends came to 14 bases. There are 15 residues in the CDR3. Germline CDR1 and CDR2: SGHRS and YFSETQ. This CDR3 reads CASSLTGRLDYGYTF. In nucleotides, the CDR3 is TGCGCCAGCAGCTTAACAGGGAGGCTGGACTATGGCTACACCTTC.

This chain links TRBV6-5 with TRBJ1-2; the D is unclear. CDR3 size: 13 residues. The V gene lost 8 bases and the J gene lost 1 base, with 11 bases spanning the gap. Germline loops: CDR1 MNHEY, CDR2 SVGAGI. CDR3 DNA: TGTGCCAGCGAGGGAGAGGTTAACTATGGCTACACCTTC. Amino acids: CASEGEVNYGYTF.

The chain recombines TRBV28 with TRBJ2-5; 7 bases are shared with TRBD2. V lost 5 bases, J lost 3 bases, and 9 bases stayed unmatched. CDR3 size: 15 residues. The germline gives CDR1 MDHEN, CDR2 SYDVKM. DNA for the CDR3: TGTGCCAGCAGTCGTACCGGGACTACGGAAGAGACCCAGTACTTC. Its translation is CASSRTGTTEETQYF.

This rearrangement joins TRBV27 to TRBJ1-5; D is perhaps TRBD1 (5 bases). This CDR3 has 14 residues. Germline V lookup: CDR1 MNHEY, CDR2 SMNVEV (reference sequence). The ends were cut back, 5 bases at V and 3 bases at J, with 11 bases in the middle. The CDR3 nucleotides are TGTGCCAGCAGTAAACCGGGGACCAATCAGCCCCAGCATTTT. Residues: CASSKPGTNQPQHF.

The gene calls are TRBV6-1 and TRBJ1-6; D possibly corresponds to TRBD1 (6 bases). V was trimmed by 0 bases and J by 7 bases, leaving 22 bases between them. CDR1 and CDR2 (germline): MNHNS, SASEGT. The CDR3 consists of 19 residues. CDR3 amino acids: CASSEAGSRGAVGNSPLHF. The CDR3 DNA reads as TGTGCCAGCAGTGAAGCGGGGAGTCGGGGGGCAGTCGGGAATTCACCCCTCCACTTT.

The chain carries TRBV5-1 and TRBJ1-2, with 9 bases identical to TRBD1. From germline, CDR1 is SGHRS and CDR2 YFSETQ. The V gene end was trimmed by 4 bases and the J gene end by 3 bases; junction bases not matched to a gene: 7. CDR3 length: 15 amino acids. The CDR3 spells CASSISGTGYYGYTF. CDR3 nucleotide sequence: TGCGCCAGCAGCATATCCGGGACAGGGTACTATGGCTACACCTTC. The variable domain in full, completed from reference TRBV5-1 and TRBJ1-2, reads KAGVTQTPRYLIKTRGQQVTLSCSPISGHRSVSWYQQTPGQGLQFLFEYFSETQRNKGNFPGRFSGRQFSNSRSEMNVSTLELGDSALYLCASSISGTGYYGYTFGSGTRLTVV.

This clone was found a few times. The chain couples TRBV5-5 to TRBJ1-5; D call uncertain. Trimming removed 0 bases from V and 7 bases from J, with 8 bases in between. CDR1 SGHKS and CDR2 YYEKEE come from the germline V gene (reference sequence). The CDR3 is 13 residues long. Here the CDR3 DNA reads TGTGCCAGCAGCTTGGCGCCCCCCCAGCCCCAGCATTTT. Protein sequence: CASSLAPPQPQHF. Combining the CDR3 with reference TRBV5-5 and TRBJ1-5 gives the whole variable domain DAGVTQSPTHLIKTRGQQVTLRCSPISGHKSVSWYQQVLGQGPQFIFQYYEKEERGRGNFPDRFSARQFPNYSSELNVNALLLGDSALYLCASSLAPPQPQHFGDGTRLSIL.

The chain employs TRBV7-9 and TRBJ2-2; the D gene is possibly TRBD2 (6 bases). V lost 4 bases to trimming and J lost 0 bases, with 9 bases between them. Looked up from germline, CDR1 is SEHNR and CDR2 is FQNEAQ (reference sequence). This CDR3 has 15 residues. CDR3 in DNA: TGTGCCAGCAGCTCGGGACTTACGAACACCGGGGAGCTGTTTTTT. Its translation is CASSSGLTNTGELFF.

This chain joins TRBV27 and TRBJ2-5; 10 positions agree with TRBD2. Germline V CDR1 and CDR2: MNHEY, SMNVEV (reference sequence). The trim removed 4 bases at V and 1 base at J, leaving 9 bases unmatched. This CDR3 contains 17 residues. This CDR3 reads CASSSSSLAGIQETQYF. In nucleotides, the CDR3 is TGTGCCAGCAGTTCGTCCTCACTAGCGGGGATCCAAGAGACCCAGTACTTC.

V usage is TRBV12-3 or TRBV12-4 and J usage is TRBJ2-1, with no clear D. The length of the CDR3 is 13 residues. V lost 3 bases and J 7 bases, leaving 10 bases between the germline ends. The CDR3 DNA is TGTGCCAGCAGTTTGGAGCAGGTGAATGAGCAGTTCTTC. Translating it yields CASSLEQVNEQFF.

This chain connects TRBV18 to TRBJ1-2, with a tentative D call TRBD1 (5 bases). Germline loops: CDR1 KGHSH, CDR2 LQKENI. This CDR3 spans 14 amino acids. Trimming shortened V by 1 base and J by 3 bases, and 9 bases separated the two germline ends. The CDR3 sequence: CASSPQGFDYGYTF. The CDR3 nucleotides are TGTGCCAGCTCACCACAGGGGTTTGACTATGGCTACACCTTC.

This clone was seen only a few times. The chain joins TRBV3-1 (or the pseudogene TRBV3-2) to TRBJ2-5; D is perhaps TRBD1 (5 bases). Per the germline V gene, CDR1 is LGHDT and CDR2 is YNNKEL (reference sequence). The CDR3 has 13 residues. V lost 2 bases and J lost 4, with 8 bases in between. CDR3 protein: CASSQNQGETQYF. The CDR3 DNA reads TGTGCCAGCAGCCAAAATCAGGGAGAGACCCAGTACTTC.

The genes are TRBV19 and TRBJ2-5; D perhaps matches TRBD2 (6 bases). The CDR3 loop spans 15 amino acids. Germline assignment: CDR1 LNHDA and CDR2 SQIVND (reference sequence). The V and J ends lost 5 bases and 4 bases respectively, with 17 bases between them. CDR3 bases: TGTGCCAGTAGTCCCGGACTCCTGGAGGGAGAGACCCAGTACTTC. Encoded protein: CASSPGLLEGETQYF.

V usage is TRBV5-6 and J usage is TRBJ2-7; the D gene is possibly TRBD1 (5 bases). Germline CDR1 is SGHDT and CDR2 is YYEEEE. The CDR3 runs to 15 residues. Deletions cut 4 bases from V and 5 bases from J, with 19 bases between. The CDR3 protein is CASSRREFRGDEQYF. CDR3 in DNA: TGTGCCAGCAGCCGCAGGGAATTTAGGGGCGACGAGCAGTACTTC.

The chain joins TRBV7-6 to TRBJ2-3, with a possible D match to TRBD1 (6 bases). Germline V CDR1 and CDR2: SGHVS, FNYEAQ. The CDR3 extends over 15 amino acids. The ends were cut back, 1 base at V and 0 bases at J, with 8 bases in the middle. CDR3 in DNA: TGTGCCAGCAGCTTAGGGGACATTAGCACAGATACGCAGTATTTT. It translates to CASSLGDISTDTQYF.

The chain couples TRBV18 to TRBJ2-3; D unclear. The germline CDR1 and CDR2 sequences are KGHSH and LQKENI. V dropped 6 bases and J dropped 4 bases, with 8 bases sitting between them. This CDR3 spans 12 amino acids. The CDR3 region has the DNA TGTGCCAGCTCGTATAAACCAGATACGCAGTATTTT. Translating gives CASSYKPDTQYF. Combining the CDR3 with reference TRBV18 and TRBJ2-3 gives the whole variable domain NAGVMQNPRHLVRRRGQEARLRCSPMKGHSHVYWYRQLPEEGLKFMVYLQKENIIDESGMPKERFSAEFPKEGPSILRIQQVVRGDSAAYFCASSYKPDTQYFGPGTRLTVL.

V and J are TRBV5-1 and TRBJ2-7; possibly TRBD1 for D (6 bases). The CDR3 is 13 amino acids. Trimming took off 5 bases at V and 1 base at J, with 10 bases between the two ends. Per germline, CDR1 SGHRS and CDR2 YFSETQ. The CDR3, as DNA: TGCGCCAGCAGAGAAACAGGGTCCTACGAGCAGTACTTC. Its translation: CASRETGSYEQYF.

The gene calls are TRBV7-8 and TRBJ1-1; D uncertain. Germline V CDR1 and CDR2: SGHVS, FQNEAQ. The V end was cut by 0 bases, the J end by 5 bases, with 7 bases between. The CDR3 is 13 residues long. The CDR3 nucleotides are TGTGCCAGCAGCTTAGCAGGACTGACTGAAGCTTTCTTT. It codes for CASSLAGLTEAFF.

The gene calls are TRBV6-2 or TRBV6-3 and TRBJ1-3; no reliable D call. Trimming took off 2 bases at V and 3 bases at J, with 11 bases between the two ends. This CDR3 has 15 residues. Germline V gene lookup returns CDR1 MNHEY and CDR2 SVGEGT. CDR3 loop: CASSYGGYNGNTIYF. DNA for the CDR3: TGTGCCAGCAGTTACGGAGGGTATAATGGAAACACCATATATTTT.

The V gene is TRBV6-5, the J gene TRBJ1-6, with D possibly being TRBD1 (6 bases). The V and J ends lost 1 base and 7 bases respectively, with 8 bases between them. The CDR3 contains 14 residues. Per germline, CDR1 MNHEY and CDR2 SVGAGI. CDR3 coding DNA: TGTGCCAGCAGTTACTTCCAGGGGAATTCACCCCTCCACTTT. Its protein product is CASSYFQGNSPLHF.

V usage is TRBV3-1 (or the pseudogene TRBV3-2) and J usage is TRBJ1-1; a possible D gene is TRBD1 (5 bases). The CDR3 is 15 amino acids. Deletions cut 1 base from V and 1 base from J, with 10 bases between. CDR1 and CDR2 (germline): LGHDT, YNNKEL (reference sequence). CDR3 nucleotides: TGTGCCAGCAGCCAAGTGGGGGTCCCGAACACTGAAGCTTTCTTT. Protein: CASSQVGVPNTEAFF.

This chain connects TRBV28 to TRBJ2-7, with D possibly being TRBD1 or TRBD2 (5 bases each). CDR1 and CDR2 (germline): MDHEN, SYDVKM. V lost 1 base, J lost 6 bases, and 7 bases lay in between. This CDR3 region has 12 residues. The CDR3 DNA reads as TGTGCCAGCAGTTTATCAGGGACCGAGCAGTACTTC. Its protein product is CASSLSGTEQYF.

This clone has more than one count but fewer than ten. The chain uses TRBV7-8 and TRBJ2-7; 9 bases match TRBD1. The CDR3 has 15 residues. Unmatched junction bases numbered 7, after V lost 4 bases and J lost 3 bases. The germline V gene encodes CDR1 SGHVS and CDR2 FQNEAQ. The CDR3 DNA is TGTGCCAGCAGCTCGAGGACAGGGGAAGTCTACGAGCAGTACTTC. Translating it yields CASSSRTGEVYEQYF.

This clone came up once. The chain uses TRBV3-1 (or the pseudogene TRBV3-2) and TRBJ2-5, with D possibly matching TRBD1 (6 bases). CDR1 and CDR2 (germline): LGHDT, YNNKEL (reference sequence). V was cut by 2 bases and J by 3 bases, with 13 bases left in between. CDR3 length equals 15 residues. The CDR3 DNA sequence: TGTGCCAGCAGCCAAAATGGGGCAGGGGAAGAGACCCAGTACTTC. Its protein is CASSQNGAGEETQYF.

This chain connects TRBV11-2 to TRBJ2-1; D perhaps matches TRBD2 (6 bases). Trimming removed 3 bases from V and 0 bases from J, with 6 bases in between. CDR1 is SGHAT, CDR2 FQNNGV, per germline. The CDR3 spans 14 residues. The chain's CDR3 is CASSFGSSYNEQFF. In DNA, the CDR3 is TGTGCCAGCAGCTTCGGGAGCTCCTACAATGAGCAGTTCTTC.

The sample holds a few counts of this clone. This chain links TRBV6-5 with TRBJ1-2; the D is unclear. Germline V CDR1 and CDR2: MNHEY, SVGAGI. CDR3 length: 15 amino acids. Trimming shortened V by 0 bases and J by 5 bases, and 13 bases separated the two germline ends. CDR3 DNA: TGTGCCAGCAGTTACTCGGCAGTGGAGGGATATGGCTACACCTTC. Protein: CASSYSAVEGYGYTF.

V is TRBV5-1 and J is TRBJ1-4; possibly TRBD1 for D (5 bases). The CDR3 contains 15 residues. Germline V gives CDR1 SGHRS, CDR2 YFSETQ. V was cut by 5 bases and J by 0 bases, with 11 bases left in between. CDR3 in DNA: TGCGCCAGCAGGGGGACCGTGGCAACTAATGAAAAACTGTTTTTT. Translation: CASRGTVATNEKLFF. Full variable domain (outside the CDR3, taken from reference TRBV5-1 and TRBJ1-4): KAGVTQTPRYLIKTRGQQVTLSCSPISGHRSVSWYQQTPGQGLQFLFEYFSETQRNKGNFPGRFSGRQFSNSRSEMNVSTLELGDSALYLCASRGTVATNEKLFFGSGTQLSVL.

The chain uses TRBV11-2 and TRBJ2-7; no firm D call. Germline loops: CDR1 SGHAT, CDR2 FQNNGV. The CDR3 loop spans 15 amino acids. The V gene lost 2 bases and the J gene lost 3 bases, with 14 bases spanning the gap. In DNA form, the CDR3 reads TGTGCCAGCAGCTTACCGGCATCGTACTACTACGAGCAGTACTTC. Translating it yields CASSLPASYYYEQYF.

This chain links TRBV10-2 with TRBJ1-1, with TRBD1 identical over 7 bases. CDR1 and CDR2 (germline): WSHSY, SAAADI. This CDR3 is built from 15 residues. V lost 5 bases and J lost 4; bases outside the gene matches: 10. CDR3 protein: CASSFLQGEGTEAFF. CDR3 DNA: TGCGCCAGCAGTTTTCTCCAGGGGGAGGGCACTGAAGCTTTCTTT.